This T cell receptor (beta chain) was retrieved from a study of blood T cell repertoires in COVID-19. Measured with immunoSEQ multiplex PCR; TCRdb has only the in-frame clones, and not every one. The data contain some 69,000 clones, roughly 89% of them singletons. This CDR3 region has 16 residues. Trimming removed 4 bases from V and 8 bases from J; junction bases left unmatched: 11. Germline CDR1 and CDR2: MDHEN and SYDVKM. The rearrangement uses TRBV28 and TRBJ1-4, with 9 nucleotides matching TRBD1. This sequence was found in a woman in her fifties or sixties with active COVID-19. Sequenced input: peripheral blood. CDR3 residues: CASSSSGTGSREKLFF. The CDR3 bases are TGTGCCAGCAGTTCTTCCGGGACAGGGAGTAGGGAAAAACTGTTTTTT. Variable domain in full (rest from reference TRBV28 and TRBJ1-4): DVKVTQSSRYLVKRTGEKVFLECVQDMDHENMFWYRQDPGLGLRLIYFSYDVKMKEKGDIPEGYSVSREKKERFSLILESASTNQTSMYLCASSSSGTGSREKLFFGSGTQLSVL.